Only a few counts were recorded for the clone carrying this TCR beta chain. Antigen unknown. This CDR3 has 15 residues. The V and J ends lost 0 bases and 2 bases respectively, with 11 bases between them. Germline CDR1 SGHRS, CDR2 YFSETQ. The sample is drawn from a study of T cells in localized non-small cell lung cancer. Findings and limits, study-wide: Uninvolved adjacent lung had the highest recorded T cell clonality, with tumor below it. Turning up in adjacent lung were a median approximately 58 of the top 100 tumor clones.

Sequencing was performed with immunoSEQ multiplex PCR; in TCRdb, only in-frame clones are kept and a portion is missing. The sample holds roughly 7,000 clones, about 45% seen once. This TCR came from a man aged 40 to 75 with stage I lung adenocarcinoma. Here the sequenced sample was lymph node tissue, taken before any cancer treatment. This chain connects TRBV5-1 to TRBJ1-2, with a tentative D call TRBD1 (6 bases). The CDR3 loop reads CASSLGGQENYGYTF. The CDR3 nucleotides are TGCGCCAGCAGCTTGGGGGGACAAGAAAACTATGGCTACACCTTC.